This entry features one T cell receptor beta chain sequence. What it binds is not known. This sample was included in a study of early T cells in non-severe SARS-CoV-2 infection. Study summary: Bulk RNA isolated from unsorted whole blood underwent sequencing; chains were not paired.

Researchers tagged individual cDNA molecules with unique molecular identifiers. Each CDR3 protein is one row after TCRdb ran MiXCR on the 5' RACE reads. The data show tens of thousands of distinct CDR3 sequences, 10% seen once. General study results and limits: CD4 and private specificities were missed by VDJdb matching, which favored anti-spike CD8 responses.

The ends were cut back, 6 bases at V and 0 bases at J, with 13 bases in the middle. Germline-derived CDR1 and CDR2 are SGHDT and YYEEEE. CDR3 size: 15 residues. This rearrangement joins TRBV5-6 to TRBJ2-1; D unclear. The TCR comes from an adult who was a healthcare worker with PCR-confirmed SARS-CoV-2 infection or an uninfected control (not recorded which). Input material: whole blood. The CDR3 region is CASNTDFSSYNEQFF. The DNA of the CDR3 is TGTGCCAGCAACACCGACTTCAGCTCCTACAATGAGCAGTTCTTC.